This TCR beta chain was sequenced in a study of cytomegalovirus exposure and HLA in healthy donors (dated 2017 in TCRdb). A note on the overall study: The roughly 650 repertoires of the first cohort and the 120 validation repertoires were produced on the same platform, according to a later analysis. To predict cytomegalovirus infection status, the study combined high-throughput TCR immunosequencing, statistical association of individual TCRs with disease status, and machine learning. The study aimed to test whether signatures of past pathogen exposure could be identified by cataloging public T cell receptors. In addition to the first cohort of 666 subjects, a separate validation cohort of 120 different subjects was used.

Donors formed part of the validation cohort, which comprised 120 subjects and was distinct from the first cohort of fewer than 750 subjects. This clone is a singleton in its sample. Its recognized antigen is unknown. No per-base quality is available; no much larger clone lies one base away. What the work shows at the level of the full study, not this receptor alone: The authors suggested that the approach could potentially be extended to other disease states and immunological phenotypes. In a later analysis, TCRs clustered in the first cohort were found to also tend to co-occur in the 130 or so validation repertoires, with roughly 93% of cluster scores above 0. A later analysis had no HLA typing for the validation cohort, so co-occurrence there was scored across all 130 or so repertoires. In the study, 150 to 200 TCR beta chains were listed as associated with cytomegalovirus. While some public TCRs were present in many individuals, most TCR sequences turned up only very rarely across donors. Three of the identified cytomegalovirus-associated TCR beta chains were confirmed in vitro to be specific for cytomegalovirus antigens. The classifier was reported to diagnose cytomegalovirus status with high specificity and sensitivity in both the original and validation cohorts.

Taken from cysteine to phenylalanine, the CDR3 has 15 residues. Just CDR3 DNA is preserved here, 45 bases in frame from base 1. Trimming removed 0 bases from V and 7 bases from J, leaving 13 bases between the germline ends. The germline V gene encodes CDR1 SGDLS and CDR2 YYNGEE. Library generation was performed with the immunoSEQ multiplex PCR assay. The authors processed their data as follows. A statistical classification framework was built to diagnose cytomegalovirus status from the catalog of TCR beta chain sequences. TCRdb limited this immuneACCESS table to in-frame rearrangements with V and J called. A share of clones is missing; checked studies link under half to unresolved V genes, and the rest is unexplained. V, J and clone size reflect that table, while D and trimming were determined from the DNA. The sample yields about 54,000 clones; roughly nine tenths were counted once. Together, the top ten hold 7.5% to 9.5% of the sample.

The source material was PBMCs. This sequence was found in a woman between 18 and 30 years old in good health and CMV-seropositive. The chain links TRBV9 with TRBJ2-2; TRBD1 is perhaps the D gene, given 5 matching bases. The DNA sequence is given as TGTGCCAGCAGCGTAGCACAGGCTGGGGTCGGGGAGCTGTTTTTT. It codes for CASSVAQAGVGELFF.